This T cell receptor (beta chain) was retrieved from a study of blood T cells in healthy people across ages. This clonotype was observed a handful of times. Sample-barcoded 5' priming and a J-beta primer mix drove a second PCR of about 6 to 12 cycles. TCRdb ran MiXCR on the 5' RACE reads and lists one entry per CDR3 protein. The repertoire holds 1.5 million to 2 million distinct CDR3 sequences, with about 30% as singletons. Germline lookup yields CDR1 DFQATT and CDR2 SNEGSKA (reference sequence). The CDR3 length is 14 residues. Trimming removed 2 bases from V and 5 bases from J; junction bases left unmatched: 8.

The chain joins TRBV20-1 to TRBJ1-1; 7 positions match TRBD1. The TCR sequence derives from a woman aged 25 to 39 in good health. Material: blood. The CDR3: CSARRTGDRTEAFF. CDR3 sequence (DNA): TGCAGTGCTAGACGAACAGGGGATCGGACTGAAGCTTTCTTT.